This TCR beta chain was sequenced in a study of spatial heterogeneity in lung cancer. Study-level results: Mutation tallies in tumors tracked expanded intratumoral alpha and beta TCR counts.

TCRdb reanalysed the 5' RACE reads using MiXCR and keeps one entry per CDR3 protein. The table has about 30,000 distinct CDR3 sequences, roughly 7.4% seen once; the top ten hold about 24%. V lost 4 bases to trimming and J lost 1 base, with 15 bases between them. Looked up from germline, CDR1 is SGHRS and CDR2 is YFSETQ. The CDR3 spans 15 residues. This clonotype came up many times. The antigen is not known. As for time point: sample taken at primary tumor resection. In each case, whole RNA from tumor, nontumor lung or frozen PBMC was sequenced unsorted. The sample consisted of lung tumor tissue, taken at surgery. The clonotype was recovered from a male donor with early-stage non-small cell lung cancer. The genes are TRBV5-1 and TRBJ2-7, with D unclear. The CDR3 bases are TGCGCCAGCAGCCTGACCTGGGGAACTTCCTACGAGCAGTACTTC. Residues: CASSLTWGTSYEQYF.